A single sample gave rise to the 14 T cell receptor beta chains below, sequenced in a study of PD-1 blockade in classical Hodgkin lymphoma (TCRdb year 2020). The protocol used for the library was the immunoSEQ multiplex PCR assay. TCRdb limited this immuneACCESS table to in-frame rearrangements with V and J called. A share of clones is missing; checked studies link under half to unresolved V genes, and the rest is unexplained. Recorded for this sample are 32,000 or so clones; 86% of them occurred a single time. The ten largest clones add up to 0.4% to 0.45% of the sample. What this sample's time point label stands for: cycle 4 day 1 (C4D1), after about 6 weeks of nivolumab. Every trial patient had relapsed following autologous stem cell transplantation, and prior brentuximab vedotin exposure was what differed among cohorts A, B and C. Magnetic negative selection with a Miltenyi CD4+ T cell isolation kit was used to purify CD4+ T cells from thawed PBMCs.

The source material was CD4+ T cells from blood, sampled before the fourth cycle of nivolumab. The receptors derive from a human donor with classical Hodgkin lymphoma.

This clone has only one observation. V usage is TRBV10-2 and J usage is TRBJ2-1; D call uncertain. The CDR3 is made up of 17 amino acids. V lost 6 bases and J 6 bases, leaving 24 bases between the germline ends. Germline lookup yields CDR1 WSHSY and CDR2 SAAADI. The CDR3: CASSAPLLLPKGNEQFF. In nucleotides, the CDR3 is TGCGCCAGCAGCGCGCCTTTACTGCTGCCAAAGGGCAATGAGCAGTTCTTC.

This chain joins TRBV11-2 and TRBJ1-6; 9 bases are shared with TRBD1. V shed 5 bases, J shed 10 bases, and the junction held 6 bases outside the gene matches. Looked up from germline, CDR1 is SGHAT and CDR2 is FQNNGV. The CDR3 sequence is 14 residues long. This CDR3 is CASSIQGAGSPLHF. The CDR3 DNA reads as TGTGCCAGCAGCATACAGGGGGCAGGCTCACCCCTCCACTTT. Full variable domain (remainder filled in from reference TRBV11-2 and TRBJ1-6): EAGVAQSPRYKIIEKRQSVAFWCNPISGHATLYWYQQILGQGPKLLIQFQNNGVVDDSQLPKDRFSAERLKGVDSTLKIQPAKLEDSAVYLCASSIQGAGSPLHFGNGTRLTVT.

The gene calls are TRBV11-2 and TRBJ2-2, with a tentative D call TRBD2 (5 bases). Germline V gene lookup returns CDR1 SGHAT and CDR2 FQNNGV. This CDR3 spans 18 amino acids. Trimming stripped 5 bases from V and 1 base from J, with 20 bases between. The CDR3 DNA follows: TGTGCCAGCAGCCGCTATCCAAAGGGAGCCAAGAACACCGGGGAGCTGTTTTTT. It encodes CASSRYPKGAKNTGELFF.

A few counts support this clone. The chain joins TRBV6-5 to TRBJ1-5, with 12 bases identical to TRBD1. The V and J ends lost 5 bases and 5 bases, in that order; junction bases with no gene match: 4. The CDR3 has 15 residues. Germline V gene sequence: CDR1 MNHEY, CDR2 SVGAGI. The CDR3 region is CASSPGQGAYQPQHF. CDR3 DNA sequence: TGTGCCAGCAGTCCGGGACAGGGGGCTTATCAGCCCCAGCATTTT.

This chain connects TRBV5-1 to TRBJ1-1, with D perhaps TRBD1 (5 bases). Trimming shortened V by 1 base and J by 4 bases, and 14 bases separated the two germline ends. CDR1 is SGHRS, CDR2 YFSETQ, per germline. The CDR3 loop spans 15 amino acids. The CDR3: CASSLRTGPGTEAFF. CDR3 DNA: TGCGCCAGCAGCTTGAGGACGGGGCCCGGCACTGAAGCTTTCTTT.

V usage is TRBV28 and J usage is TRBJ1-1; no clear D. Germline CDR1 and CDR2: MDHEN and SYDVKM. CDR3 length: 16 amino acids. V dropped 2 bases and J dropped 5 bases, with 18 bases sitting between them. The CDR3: CASSLEAGMGRTEAFF. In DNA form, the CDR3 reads TGTGCCAGCAGTTTAGAAGCGGGGATGGGGAGGACTGAAGCTTTCTTT.

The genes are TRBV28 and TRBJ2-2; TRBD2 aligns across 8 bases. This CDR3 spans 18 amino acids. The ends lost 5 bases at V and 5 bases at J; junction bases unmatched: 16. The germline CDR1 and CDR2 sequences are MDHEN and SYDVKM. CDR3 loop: CASSGGFRTSYKTGELFF. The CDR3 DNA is TGTGCCAGCAGTGGAGGGTTCAGGACTAGCTATAAAACCGGGGAGCTGTTTTTT.

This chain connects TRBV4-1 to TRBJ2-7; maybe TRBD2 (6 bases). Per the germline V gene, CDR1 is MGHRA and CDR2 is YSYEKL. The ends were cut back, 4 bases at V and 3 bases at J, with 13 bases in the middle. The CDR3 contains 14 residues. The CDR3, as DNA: TGCGCCAGCAGCCCCGGCGGGGCATACTACGAGCAGTACTTC. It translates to CASSPGGAYYEQYF.

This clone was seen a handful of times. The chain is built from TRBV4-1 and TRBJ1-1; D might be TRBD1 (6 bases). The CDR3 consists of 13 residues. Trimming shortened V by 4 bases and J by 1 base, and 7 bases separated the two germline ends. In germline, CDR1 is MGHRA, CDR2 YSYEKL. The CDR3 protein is CASSRGGNTEAFF. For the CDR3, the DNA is TGCGCCAGCAGCCGAGGGGGGAACACTGAAGCTTTCTTT.

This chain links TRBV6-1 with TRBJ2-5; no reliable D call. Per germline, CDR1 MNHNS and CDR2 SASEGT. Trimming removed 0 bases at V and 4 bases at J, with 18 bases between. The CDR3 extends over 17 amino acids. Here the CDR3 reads CASSEALRTASLETQYF. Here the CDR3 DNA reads TGTGCCAGCAGTGAAGCGCTTCGGACCGCTTCCCTAGAGACCCAGTACTTC.

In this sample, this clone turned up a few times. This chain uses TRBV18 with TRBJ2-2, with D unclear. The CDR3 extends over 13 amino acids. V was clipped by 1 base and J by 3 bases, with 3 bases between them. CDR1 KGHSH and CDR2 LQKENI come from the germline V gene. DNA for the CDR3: TGTGCCAGCTCACCACAATACACCGGGGAGCTGTTTTTT. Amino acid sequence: CASSPQYTGELFF.

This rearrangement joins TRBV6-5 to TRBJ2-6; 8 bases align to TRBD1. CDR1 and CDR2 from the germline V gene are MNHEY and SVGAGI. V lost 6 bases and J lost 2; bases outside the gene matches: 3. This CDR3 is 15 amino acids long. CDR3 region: CASSQQGAGANVLTF. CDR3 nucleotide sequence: TGTGCCAGCAGCCAACAGGGGGCTGGGGCCAACGTCCTGACTTTC.

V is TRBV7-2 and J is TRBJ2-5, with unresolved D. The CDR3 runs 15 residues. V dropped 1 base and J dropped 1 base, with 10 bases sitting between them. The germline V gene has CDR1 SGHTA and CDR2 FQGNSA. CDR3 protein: CASSLVWSLQETQYF. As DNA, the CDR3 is TGTGCCAGCAGCTTAGTTTGGTCGCTCCAAGAGACCCAGTACTTC.

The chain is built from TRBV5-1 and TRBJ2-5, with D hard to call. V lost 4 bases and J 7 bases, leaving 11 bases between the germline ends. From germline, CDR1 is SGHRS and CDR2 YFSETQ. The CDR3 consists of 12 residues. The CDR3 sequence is CASSGPDGTQYF. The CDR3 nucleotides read TGCGCCAGCAGCGGACCAGATGGGACCCAGTACTTC.